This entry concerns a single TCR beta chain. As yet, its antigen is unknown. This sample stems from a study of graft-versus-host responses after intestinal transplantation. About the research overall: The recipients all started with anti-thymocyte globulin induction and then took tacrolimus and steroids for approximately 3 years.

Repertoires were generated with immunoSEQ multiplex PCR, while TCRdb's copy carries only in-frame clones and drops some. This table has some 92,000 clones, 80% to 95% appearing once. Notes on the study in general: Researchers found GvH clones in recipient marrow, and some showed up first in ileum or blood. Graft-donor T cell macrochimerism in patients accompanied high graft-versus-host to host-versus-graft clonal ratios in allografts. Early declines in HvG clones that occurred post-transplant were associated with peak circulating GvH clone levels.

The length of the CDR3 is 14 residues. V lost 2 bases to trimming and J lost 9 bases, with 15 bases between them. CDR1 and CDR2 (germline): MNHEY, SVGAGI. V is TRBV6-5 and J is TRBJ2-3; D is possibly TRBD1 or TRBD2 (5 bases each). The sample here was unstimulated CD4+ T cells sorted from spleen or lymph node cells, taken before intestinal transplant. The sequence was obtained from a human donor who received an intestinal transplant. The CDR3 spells CASSYPGPTGTQYF. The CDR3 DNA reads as TGTGCCAGCAGTTACCCGGGACCCACGGGGACGCAGTATTTT.